This TCR beta chain was documented in a study of follicular helper T cells after annual influenza vaccination. Overall study context: Some donors were sampled over the 2013-2014, 2014-2015 and 2015-2016 vaccinations.

Assay: immunoSEQ multiplex PCR; the TCRdb copy retains only in-frame clones and omits some. This table has fewer than 30,000 clones, approximately 80% appearing once. Trimming took 6 bases from V and 0 from J; bases not matched to a gene: 6. This CDR3 is built from 15 residues. The germline gives CDR1 SNHLY, CDR2 FYNNEI. The time point: 2014-2015 season, pre-vaccination. Adults received seasonal inactivated influenza vaccine, with sorted blood CD4 subsets sequenced before and after. The material was CXCR5+ CD38- circulating T follicular helper cells from blood, obtained on the day of influenza vaccination. This sample's subset: circulating Tfh, non-naive CD4+CXCR5+PD-1+ (ICOS+CD38+ or ICOS-CD38-). The receptor was derived from an adult who received the influenza vaccine. The chain uses TRBV2 and TRBJ1-1; 8 nucleotides agree with TRBD1. In DNA, the CDR3 is TGTGCCAGCAGCAGGACAGGGACCATGAACACTGAAGCTTTCTTT. The encoded protein is CASSRTGTMNTEAFF. The variable domain in full, completed from reference TRBV2 and TRBJ1-1, reads EPEVTQTPSHQVTQMGQEVILRCVPISNHLYFYWYRQILGQKVEFLVSFYNNEISEKSEIFDDQFSVERPDGSNFTLKIRSTKLEDSAMYFCASSRTGTMNTEAFFGQGTRLTVV.